This passage covers 29 T cell receptor beta chains from one sample sequenced in a study of blood T cell repertoires in COVID-19. The data were produced by immunoSEQ multiplex PCR, yet TCRdb's version contains in-frame clones alone and is incomplete. The repertoire has roughly 90,000 clones, around 84% of them found once; the top ten carry 38%. Sequences were obtained from peripheral blood. The source is a man older than 75 with acute or convalescent COVID-19.

The genes are TRBV5-1 and TRBJ1-4; D not certain. Germline V gene sequence: CDR1 SGHRS, CDR2 YFSETQ. The CDR3 runs to 15 residues. V was clipped by 1 base and J by 3 bases, with 10 bases between them. The CDR3 coding sequence is TGCGCCAGCAGCTTGTTCGGGAAGGCTAATGAAAAACTGTTTTTT. Protein product: CASSLFGKANEKLFF.

The J gene is TRBJ1-2, the V gene TRBV28, with D possibly TRBD1 on 6 matching bases. This CDR3 has 12 amino acids. The V gene's germline CDR1 is MDHEN and CDR2 SYDVKM. The ends were cut back, 7 bases at V and 4 bases at J, with 10 bases in the middle. Here the CDR3 reads CASMGGPYGYTF. The DNA of the CDR3 is TGTGCCAGCATGGGGGGGCCCTATGGCTACACCTTC.

V usage is TRBV7-9 and J usage is TRBJ2-7, with 11 bases that match TRBD2. CDR3 length equals 17 residues. The junction had 11 bases not matched to a gene; V was cut back by 2 bases and J by 5 bases. Germline CDR1 and CDR2: SEHNR and FQNEAQ (reference sequence). CDR3 sequence: CASSLQVPASGRNEQYF. The CDR3 DNA sequence: TGTGCCAGCAGCTTACAAGTACCGGCTAGCGGGAGGAACGAGCAGTACTTC.

CDR3 in amino acids: CASSSLPLGGYTF. The CDR3 DNA follows: TGTGCCAGTAGTTCACTCCCGCTTGGTGGCTACACCTTC. The V gene is TRBV19, the J gene TRBJ1-2; D gene unclear. V was trimmed by 5 bases and J by 7 bases, leaving 14 bases between them. This CDR3 is built from 13 residues. Germline CDR1 and CDR2: LNHDA and SQIVND (reference sequence).

This chain connects TRBV18 to TRBJ1-5; TRBD1 aligns across 8 bases. The trim removed 6 bases at V and 1 base at J, leaving 5 bases unmatched. This CDR3 spans 15 amino acids. Germline-derived CDR1 and CDR2 are KGHSH and LQKENI. CDR3 loop: CASSRQGASNQPQHF. The CDR3 DNA reads as TGTGCCAGCTCTCGGCAGGGGGCGAGCAATCAGCCCCAGCATTTT.

The chain couples TRBV6-2 or TRBV6-3 to TRBJ1-5; maybe TRBD1 (6 bases). Per germline, CDR1 MNHEY and CDR2 SVGEGT. The V end lost 2 bases, the J end lost 6 bases, and 17 bases lay between the germline ends. The CDR3 length is 16 residues. CDR3 coding DNA: TGTGCCAGCAGTTACCCCGGGGGGGCATTGGGTCAGCCCCAGCATTTT. Translating gives CASSYPGGALGQPQHF.

The J gene is TRBJ2-2, the V gene TRBV5-1; TRBD2 matches 11 bases. V lost 4 bases and J lost 5; bases outside the gene matches: 1. Germline values: CDR1 SGHRS, CDR2 YFSETQ. This CDR3 has 14 amino acids. The CDR3 coding sequence is TGCGCCAGCAGCCGACTAGCGGGAACCGGGGAGCTGTTTTTT. It translates to CASSRLAGTGELFF.

This clone was seen only a few times. This chain uses TRBV29-1 with TRBJ2-1; 7 bases line up with TRBD2. CDR1 SQVTM and CDR2 ANQGSEA come from the germline V gene. The J segment lost 6 bases and the V segment lost 7 bases, leaving 6 bases of the junction unmatched. CDR3 size: 12 residues. The CDR3 reads CSAALAVNEQFF. The DNA for the CDR3 is TGCAGCGCTGCCCTAGCGGTCAATGAGCAGTTCTTC.

V usage is TRBV29-1 and J usage is TRBJ2-7; 9 nucleotides align to TRBD1. CDR1 SQVTM and CDR2 ANQGSEA come from the germline V gene. V trimming: 5 bases; J trimming: 5 bases; junction bases outside the gene matches: 10. This CDR3 is built from 14 residues. The CDR3 spells CSVRRDRDSHEQYF. The DNA of the CDR3 is TGCAGCGTTAGGCGGGACAGGGATAGCCACGAGCAGTACTTC.

This clone has a handful of counts. This chain links TRBV5-4 with TRBJ1-3; TRBD1 matches at 10 bases. This CDR3 comprises 15 residues. The ends lost 6 bases at V and 2 bases at J; junction bases unmatched: 5. The V gene's germline CDR1 is SGHNT and CDR2 YYREEE (reference sequence). CDR3 amino acids: CASNPDRGTGNTIYF. As DNA, the CDR3 is TGTGCCAGCAACCCGGACAGGGGGACTGGAAACACCATATATTTT. Together with reference TRBV5-4 and TRBJ1-3, the CDR3 gives the full variable domain: ETGVTQSPTHLIKTRGQQVTLRCSSQSGHNTVSWYQQALGQGPQFIFQYYREEENGRGNFPPRFSGLQFPNYSSELNVNALELDDSALYLCASNPDRGTGNTIYFGEGSWLTVV.

The gene calls are TRBV19 and TRBJ2-5; D uncertain. Per germline, CDR1 LNHDA and CDR2 SQIVND (reference sequence). The V and J ends lost 6 bases and 3 bases respectively, with 5 bases between them. The CDR3 totals 11 residues. The CDR3, as DNA: TGTGCCAGTAGGGCCGAAGAGACCCAGTACTTC. Amino acid sequence: CASRAEETQYF. Complete variable domain (other parts from reference TRBV19 and TRBJ2-5): DGGITQSPKYLFRKEGQNVTLSCEQNLNHDAMYWYRQDPGQGLRLIYYSQIVNDFQKGDIAEGYSVSREKKESFPLTVTSAQKNPTAFYLCASRAEETQYFGPGTRLLVL.

The CDR3 sequence: CASSQDRNPSYEQYF. The DNA for the CDR3 is TGTGCCAGCTCACAGGACAGGAACCCTAGCTACGAGCAGTACTTC. The V gene is TRBV18, the J gene TRBJ2-7; 7 bases match TRBD1. Germline CDR1 KGHSH, CDR2 LQKENI. V lost 4 bases to trimming and J lost 3 bases; unmatched junction nucleotides: 9. This CDR3 has 15 residues. Variable domain in full (rest from reference TRBV18 and TRBJ2-7): NAGVMQNPRHLVRRRGQEARLRCSPMKGHSHVYWYRQLPEEGLKFMVYLQKENIIDESGMPKERFSAEFPKEGPSILRIQQVVRGDSAAYFCASSQDRNPSYEQYFGPGTRLTVT.

The table lists this clone with a count of one. V usage is TRBV30 and J usage is TRBJ1-5, with D possibly matching TRBD1 (6 bases). Germline V CDR1 and CDR2: GTSNPN, SVGIG (reference sequence). The V end was cut by 0 bases, the J end by 5 bases, with 8 bases between. CDR3 length equals 13 residues. In DNA, the CDR3 is TGTGCCTGGAGTGTTGGGGGCGATCAGCCCCAGCATTTT. This codes for CAWSVGGDQPQHF.

The chain joins TRBV13 to TRBJ1-3; 8 bases map to TRBD1. After removal of 5 bases from V and 2 bases from J, the junction contained 2 bases not matched to a gene. This CDR3 has 14 residues. Germline V CDR1 and CDR2: PRHDT, FYEKMQ (reference sequence). The CDR3 region is CASSPTGAGNTIYF. The CDR3 DNA reads as TGTGCCAGCAGCCCGACAGGGGCTGGAAACACCATATATTTT.

The chain uses TRBV14 and TRBJ2-7; 9 positions match TRBD1. This CDR3 has 14 amino acids. Germline V gene data show CDR1 as SGHDN and CDR2 as FVKESK. The V gene end was trimmed by 3 bases and the J gene end by 4 bases; junction bases not matched to a gene: 4. As DNA, the CDR3 is TGTGCCAGCAGCCACAGACAGGGGGTATACGAGCAGTACTTC. Translation gives CASSHRQGVYEQYF.

This clone has just one count. This chain joins TRBV14 and TRBJ2-2; 8 bases map to TRBD1. This CDR3 comprises 15 residues. Germline V lookup: CDR1 SGHDN, CDR2 FVKESK. V lost 4 bases, J lost 3 bases, and 4 bases stayed unmatched. CDR3 coding DNA: TGTGCCAGCAGCCCCCGGACAGGGTACACCGGGGAGCTGTTTTTT. Amino acid sequence: CASSPRTGYTGELFF.

The chain carries TRBV18 and TRBJ2-3; 7 bases are a match to TRBD1. Per germline, CDR1 KGHSH and CDR2 LQKENI. With 0 bases clipped from V and 2 bases from J, the junction kept 5 bases outside the gene matches. The CDR3 is 16 amino acids. This CDR3 is CASSPPGQPDTDTQYF. The CDR3 DNA reads TGTGCCAGCTCACCACCGGGACAGCCTGACACAGATACGCAGTATTTT.

This clone has a handful of counts. The V and J genes are TRBV28 and TRBJ1-2, with 12 bases fitting TRBD1. This CDR3 is built from 14 residues. The ends lost 5 bases at V and 10 bases at J; junction bases unmatched: 8. Germline CDR1 and CDR2: MDHEN and SYDVKM. This CDR3 reads CASSPPGTGGVYTF. CDR3 in DNA: TGTGCCAGCAGTCCACCCGGGACAGGGGGCGTCTACACCTTC.

In its sample, this clone was seen once. The genes are TRBV6-2 or TRBV6-3 and TRBJ1-2; a possible D gene is TRBD1 (6 bases). This CDR3 is built from 12 residues. Germline V gene data show CDR1 as MNHEY and CDR2 as SVGEGT. V was trimmed by 5 bases and J by 7 bases, leaving 11 bases between them. The CDR3 reads CASSNREGGYTF. CDR3 nucleotides: TGTGCCAGCAGTAACAGGGAGGGTGGCTACACCTTC.

The J gene is TRBJ2-4, the V gene TRBV18; 9 nucleotides match TRBD2. The CDR3 loop spans 14 amino acids. Germline assignment: CDR1 KGHSH and CDR2 LQKENI. Germline trimming cut 1 base from V and 16 bases from J; bases unmatched to any gene: 11. In nucleotides, the CDR3 is TGTGCCAGCTCACCACAGCGGGAGGCCCACATGGGATACTTC. This encodes CASSPQREAHMGYF.

V is TRBV29-1 and J is TRBJ1-2; D gene uncertain. The CDR3 length is 15 residues. Germline V gene lookup returns CDR1 SQVTM and CDR2 ANQGSEA. Trimming stripped 5 bases from V and 0 bases from J, with 16 bases between. Here the CDR3 reads CSVTSLIPANYGYTF. The CDR3 coding sequence is TGCAGCGTTACCTCCCTGATACCAGCTAACTATGGCTACACCTTC.

The chain joins TRBV5-8 to TRBJ2-1; 7 positions match TRBD2. Germline V gene lookup returns CDR1 SGHTS and CDR2 YDEGEE. The CDR3 has 15 amino acids. The V segment lost 6 bases and the J segment 4 bases; nucleotides outside the gene matches: 10. The CDR3 protein is CASNQRGDAYNEQFF. CDR3 nucleotides: TGTGCCAGCAACCAACGGGGGGATGCGTACAATGAGCAGTTCTTC.

The chain uses TRBV19 and TRBJ2-2, with 8 bases fitting TRBD1. CDR3 length equals 15 residues. Germline V gene lookup returns CDR1 LNHDA and CDR2 SQIVND (reference sequence). V lost 4 bases to trimming and J lost 4 bases; unmatched junction nucleotides: 5. The CDR3 spells CASSTQGAGTGELFF. In nucleotides, the CDR3 is TGTGCCAGTAGTACTCAGGGGGCGGGCACCGGGGAGCTGTTTTTT.

This rearrangement joins TRBV4-2 to TRBJ2-1; D is undetermined. CDR3 length: 12 amino acids. Germline CDR1 is LGHNA and CDR2 is YNFKEQ. V was pared by 0 bases and J by 12 bases, with 9 bases between. CDR3 region: CASSQEGPGQFF. Here the CDR3 DNA reads TGTGCCAGCAGCCAAGAGGGCCCTGGGCAGTTCTTC.

The rearrangement links TRBV27 to TRBJ2-5; tentatively, D is TRBD1 (6 bases). V was trimmed by 6 bases and J by 1 base, leaving 15 bases between them. From germline, CDR1 is MNHEY and CDR2 SMNVEV (reference sequence). The CDR3 has 15 amino acids. CDR3 region: CASRPRWDTQETQYF. The CDR3 coding sequence is TGTGCCAGCAGACCTAGGTGGGACACCCAAGAGACCCAGTACTTC.

This clone was observed a few times. The CDR3 region is CAWMTGDLEKLFF. The DNA of the CDR3 is TGTGCCTGGATGACAGGGGATCTTGAAAAACTGTTTTTT. The chain couples TRBV30 to TRBJ1-4; 8 bases align to TRBD1. J lost 7 bases, V lost 4 bases, and 5 bases had no gene match. There are 13 residues in the CDR3. Per germline, CDR1 GTSNPN and CDR2 SVGIG (reference sequence).

The gene calls are TRBV7-6 and TRBJ2-1, with 10 bases fitting TRBD2. The CDR3 consists of 17 residues. V shed 4 bases and J 0 bases; nucleotides not matched to a gene: 6. Germline V gene data show CDR1 as SGHVS and CDR2 as FNYEAQ. CDR3 coding DNA: TGTGCCAGCAGCTCCGGGACTAGCGCAAGCTCCTACAATGAGCAGTTCTTC. This codes for CASSSGTSASSYNEQFF.

V gene TRBV19 combines with J gene TRBJ2-3, with 12 bases fitting TRBD2. The V gene end was trimmed by 5 bases and the J gene end by 3 bases; junction bases not matched to a gene: 3. The V gene's germline CDR1 is LNHDA and CDR2 SQIVND (reference sequence). The CDR3 runs 15 residues. In DNA form, the CDR3 reads TGTGCCAGTAGTTGGGGGACTAGCGGGACAGATACGCAGTATTTT. Amino acid sequence: CASSWGTSGTDTQYF.

The J gene is TRBJ1-6, the V gene TRBV7-9; no reliable D call. This CDR3 region has 16 residues. Trimming removed 0 bases from V and 8 bases from J, with 14 bases in between. CDR1 is SEHNR, CDR2 FQNEAQ, per germline (reference sequence). The CDR3 DNA is TGTGCCAGCAGCTTAGCGCGAAACGGTCGGTATTCACCCCTCCACTTT. Translated: CASSLARNGRYSPLHF.